These 16 T cell receptor beta chains share one sample of origin, sequenced in a study of blood T cell repertoires in COVID-19 (dated by TCRdb to about 2020). Library method: the immunoSEQ multiplex PCR assay. TCRdb re-hosts the immuneACCESS table, in-frame sequences only. Its copies lack some clones; in the studies checked, an unresolved V gene accounts for under half of them, and the cause for the rest is not known. Recorded for this sample are under 55,000 clones; roughly 80% of them occurred a single time. Jointly, the top ten make up over 12% of the sample. The specimen sequenced was peripheral blood. The origin of the receptors is a human donor in a cohort sampled during active COVID-19.

This rearrangement joins TRBV2 to TRBJ1-1; D perhaps matches TRBD1 (6 bases). There are 13 residues in the CDR3. V lost 4 bases and J 11 bases, leaving 17 bases between the germline ends. The germline gives CDR1 SNHLY, CDR2 FYNNEI. CDR3 bases: TGTGCCAGCAGTGTTACAGGGCCCTCGAGGGCTTTCTTT. Translating it yields CASSVTGPSRAFF.

CDR3 residues: CASSKGLAGLGSYNEQFF. CDR3 sequence (DNA): TGTGCCAGCAGCAAGGGACTAGCGGGCCTGGGCTCCTACAATGAGCAGTTCTTC. The V and J genes are TRBV21-1 and TRBJ2-1; the listed D gene, TRBD2, was not tested against the DNA. TRBV21-1 is flagged as a pseudogene. The CDR3 sequence is 18 residues long.

This rearrangement joins TRBV11-3 to TRBJ1-1; TRBD1 is a possible D gene (5 bases). CDR1 SGHNT and CDR2 YENEEA come from the germline V gene. The V end was cut by 5 bases, the J end by 3 bases, with 13 bases between. CDR3 length: 14 residues. CDR3 sequence reads: CASSPTAGHTEAFF. CDR3 DNA: TGTGCCAGCAGCCCGACGGCAGGGCACACTGAAGCTTTCTTT.

The chain has TRBV19 and TRBJ2-3; the match to TRBD2 covers 13 bases. Losses at the gene ends were 7 bases for V and 1 base for J; bases not matched to a gene: 5. The CDR3 loop spans 16 amino acids. Looked up from germline, CDR1 is LNHDA and CDR2 is SQIVND (reference sequence). The CDR3 protein is CASNPTSGRGTDTQYF. For the CDR3, the DNA is TGTGCCAGTAACCCAACTAGCGGGAGGGGCACAGATACGCAGTATTTT.

V is TRBV5-1 and J is TRBJ1-6; the match to TRBD1 covers 7 bases. The germline CDR1 and CDR2 sequences are SGHRS and YFSETQ. The CDR3 consists of 14 residues. V was clipped by 3 bases and J by 4 bases; unmatched bases: 1. For the CDR3, the DNA is TGCGCCAGCAGCTCGGGACAGTATAATTCACCCCTCCACTTT. Encoded protein: CASSSGQYNSPLHF.

This clone is labeled as large. This chain joins TRBV29-1 and TRBJ1-5; D is undetermined. Trimming stripped 6 bases from V and 2 bases from J, with 14 bases between. The germline V gene encodes CDR1 SQVTM and CDR2 ANQGSEA. The CDR3 loop spans 14 amino acids. CDR3 in amino acids: CSVNSGSGNQPQHF. As DNA, the CDR3 is TGCAGCGTCAACTCGGGGAGCGGCAATCAGCCCCAGCATTTT.

The chain combines TRBV29-1 with TRBJ2-1; 8 nucleotides line up with TRBD2. Germline CDR1 SQVTM, CDR2 ANQGSEA. The ends lost 1 base at V and 8 bases at J; junction bases unmatched: 4. This CDR3 region has 13 residues. The DNA of the CDR3 is TGCAGCGTTGAAGCGAGCGGGAGCGATGAGCAGTTCTTC. Protein sequence: CSVEASGSDEQFF.

V and J are TRBV5-4 and TRBJ2-1; 13 bases are shared with TRBD2. Germline V gene data show CDR1 as SGHNT and CDR2 as YYREEE (reference sequence). The V segment lost 0 bases and the J segment 7 bases; nucleotides outside the gene matches: 1. The CDR3 length is 15 residues. The CDR3 here is CASSLGTSGRNEQFF. CDR3 DNA: TGTGCCAGCAGCTTGGGGACTAGCGGGAGAAATGAGCAGTTCTTC.

The genes are TRBV18 and TRBJ1-4; D is perhaps TRBD1 (6 bases). Germline loops: CDR1 KGHSH, CDR2 LQKENI. This CDR3 has 15 residues. Between the trimmed V and J ends, which lost 6 bases and 8 bases, there was a span of 19 bases. The CDR3 DNA follows: TGTGCCAGCTCGCCCTGGGGACATATCAGGGAAAAACTGTTTTTT. Protein product: CASSPWGHIREKLFF. Full variable domain (rest looked up from reference TRBV18 and TRBJ1-4): NAGVMQNPRHLVRRRGQEARLRCSPMKGHSHVYWYRQLPEEGLKFMVYLQKENIIDESGMPKERFSAEFPKEGPSILRIQQVVRGDSAAYFCASSPWGHIREKLFFGSGTQLSVL.

The rearrangement joins TRBV24-1 to TRBJ2-1, with 7 bases aligning to TRBD2. CDR1 and CDR2 (germline): KGHDR, SFDVKD. Germline trimming cut 1 base from V and 7 bases from J; bases unmatched to any gene: 6. The CDR3 contains 15 residues. The DNA of the CDR3 is TGTGCCACCAGTGATTTTGTGGCGGGAGTGAATGAGCAGTTCTTC. This encodes CATSDFVAGVNEQFF.

The chain joins TRBV27 to TRBJ2-1, with D maybe TRBD2 (6 bases). This CDR3 comprises 13 residues. Deletions cut 8 bases from V and 2 bases from J, with 10 bases between. Germline V gene data show CDR1 as MNHEY and CDR2 as SMNVEV (reference sequence). In nucleotides, the CDR3 is TGTGCCAGCGGGAGGCAAACCTACAATGAGCAGTTCTTC. This sequence encodes CASGRQTYNEQFF.

This clone was picked up one time. J is TRBJ1-4 and V is TRBV28; the D gene is possibly TRBD1 (5 bases). CDR1 is MDHEN, CDR2 SYDVKM, per germline. The CDR3 has 12 amino acids. The ends were cut back, 6 bases at V and 8 bases at J, with 10 bases in the middle. For the CDR3, the DNA is TGTGCCAGCAGATCGGGGGGGGAAAAACTGTTTTTT. Translated: CASRSGGEKLFF.

The chain combines TRBV3-1 (or the pseudogene TRBV3-2) with TRBJ2-2, with no clear D. Germline-derived CDR1 and CDR2 are LGHDT and YNNKEL (reference sequence). The CDR3 length is 14 residues. V was clipped by 4 bases and J by 10 bases, with 16 bases between them. CDR3 DNA: TGTGCCAGCAGCCGGGCCAGCCTGTGGGCGGAGCTGTTTTTT. It encodes CASSRASLWAELFF.

This clone showed up just a few times. The rearrangement links TRBV18 to TRBJ1-5; TRBD1 matches 10 bases. This CDR3 has 15 amino acids. The J segment lost 5 bases and the V segment lost 5 bases, leaving 6 bases of the junction unmatched. Per germline, CDR1 KGHSH and CDR2 LQKENI. Here the CDR3 DNA reads TGTGCCAGCTCATCTGAGACAGGGGGCGATCAGCCCCAGCATTTT. As protein: CASSSETGGDQPQHF.

The chain combines TRBV6-5 with TRBJ1-1, with 9 bases fitting TRBD1. With V trimmed by 7 bases and J by 1 base, 7 bases remained unmatched. The CDR3 covers 15 residues. CDR1 is MNHEY and CDR2 is SVGAGI in the germline V gene. This chain's CDR3 is CASKKPGQGNTEAFF. As DNA, the CDR3 is TGTGCCAGCAAGAAACCGGGACAGGGGAACACTGAAGCTTTCTTT.

The rearrangement links TRBV21-1 to TRBJ1-2; TRBD1 is the table's D call, not checked against the DNA. TRBV21-1 represents a pseudogene. This CDR3 spans 11 amino acids. CDR3 in DNA: TGTGCCAGCAGCTGGGCAGCTGGCTACACCTTC. This sequence encodes CASSWAAGYTF.